The rows below give T cell receptor beta chains drawn from one sample of a study of beta chain features in type 1 diabetes. Produced via immunoSEQ multiplex PCR; TCRdb's table is partial and in-frame only. The sample includes about 120,000 clones, about 15% seen only once; the top ten take approximately 2.3%. What was sequenced was central memory CD4+ T cells from blood. These receptors were obtained from a man aged 30-40 years with type 1 diabetes. The CDR3 runs from the conserved cysteine through the conserved F or W. Fields, in order: D gene, V gene, clone size, J gene, CDR3 DNA, CDR3 protein. A D gene is named only where the DNA matches it firmly. Some rows mark clone size as missing; the rest say once, few, many or name a class of expanded clone.

>-|TRBV7-2|-|TRBJ2-1
TGTGCCAGCACTCCGGGGTACAATGAGCAGTTCTTC
CASTPGYNEQFF
>-|TRBV14|few|TRBJ2-5
TGTGCCAGCAGCCGTGGGACAGCTCAGGGGGGGACCCAGTACTTC
CASSRGTAQGGTQYF
>TRBD2|TRBV6-5|few|TRBJ2-7
TGTGCCAGCAGACTTCTAGCGGGGTCCCCCTACGAGCAGTACTTC
CASRLLAGSPYEQYF
>TRBD1|TRBV6-5|-|TRBJ1-1
TGTGCCAGCAGCCGACAGGGGATGAACACTGAAGCTTTCTTT
CASSRQGMNTEAFF
>-|TRBV7-9|-|TRBJ2-3
TGTGCCAGCAGCTTAGTTGGATCCACAGATACGCAGTATTTT
CASSLVGSTDTQYF
>-|TRBV9|-|TRBJ2-3
TGTGCCAGCAGCCCCAACGGGTTAAGCACAGATACGCAGTATTTT
CASSPNGLSTDTQYF
>TRBD1|TRBV29-1|many|TRBJ2-7
TGCAGCGTATCTACCGGGACAGGCGTCGAGGAGTACTTC
CSVSTGTGVEEYF
>-|TRBV4-1|-|TRBJ2-1
TGCGCCAGCAGCCAAGTTAATTTGGTATCCTACAATGAGCAGTTCTTC
CASSQVNLVSYNEQFF
>-|TRBV5-6|-|TRBJ1-2
TGTGCCAGCAGCTGGTGGGGACAAACTCTTGGCTACACCTTC
CASSWWGQTLGYTF
>-|TRBV9|few|TRBJ1-1
TGTGCCAGCAGCACTGAGGGACACACTGAAGCTTTCTTT
CASSTEGHTEAFF
>-|TRBV2|-|TRBJ2-7
TGTGCCAGCAGTGGTCGGCAGGGGACCTACGAGCAGTACTTC
CASSGRQGTYEQYF
>-|TRBV29-1|-|TRBJ2-7
TGCAGCGTTGATAGCAGGGGCTCGTCCGAGCAGTACTTC
CSVDSRGSSEQYF
>-|TRBV6-5|-|TRBJ2-2
TGTGCCAGCAGTTACTCGAGGGTCGACACCGGGGAGCTGTTTTTT
CASSYSRVDTGELFF
>-|TRBV7-2|few|TRBJ2-5
TGTGCCAGCAGCCGAGGGCCGAGGGAGACCCAGTACTTC
CASSRGPRETQYF
>TRBD1|TRBV25-1|-|TRBJ1-6
TGTGCCAGTACACAGGGGGCGAATTCACCCCTCCACTTT
CASTQGANSPLHF
>TRBD1|TRBV28|few|TRBJ2-1
TGTGCCAGCAGTTCCATCGACCGGGACAGGGATTACAATGAGCAGTTCTTC
CASSSIDRDRDYNEQFF